This entry concerns a single TCR beta chain. In its sample, this clonotype comes out as medium-sized (0.01 to 0.1%). The antigen it recognizes is unknown. Base qualities are missing; no much larger clone stands one base away. CD4+ T cells collected through bronchoalveolar lavage were the source used for profiling TCR repertoires. The data stem from a study of lung T cells in sarcoidosis with Löfgren's syndrome (dated by TCRdb to about 2017). General notes on the study: Sarcoidosis was characterized as a granulomatous disease that is mostly pulmonary, in which CD4+ T cells accumulate in bronchoalveolar lavage fluid. The repertoire analyses centered on Lofgren's syndrome patients.

Findings and caveats that apply to the study as a whole: Analysis of alphabeta pairing showed that TRAV12-1 paired preferentially with TRBV2, and the TCRs formed by this pairing showed CDR3 homology. In Lofgren's syndrome patients, relative to control subjects, TRAV12-1 and TRBV2 were reported to be the most expanded V gene segments. TRAV12-1 and TRBV2 CDR3 motifs were reported to be shared among multiple Löfgren's syndrome patients, suggesting public CD4+ TCR repertoires. Recognition of a sarcoidosis-associated antigen was merely suggested, with the antigen itself still putative and unidentified.

For sequencing, an Illumina MiSeq was employed. Through fastp at Q25 and MiXCR, TCRdb rebuilt clones from the public reads, retaining in-frame beta chains. Entries that share a CDR3 protein sequence are merged under the most common genes and DNA. A total of 2,500 to 3,500 distinct CDR3 sequences appear in this sample, less than 20% of them only once. The ten largest make up roughly 6.9% of the sample. At the junction V is shortened by 3 bases and J by 5 bases, with 20 bases in between. The germline V gene yields SGHTA for CDR1 and FQGNSA for CDR2. The CDR3, cysteine through phenylalanine, is 17 amino acids long. Only the CDR3 region is kept as DNA, spanning 51 bases read in frame from base 1.

The specimen was CD4+ T cells from bronchoalveolar lavage. The receptor's source is a human donor with sarcoidosis (Löfgren's syndrome or another form), or a control subject (not recorded which). The chain is assembled from TRBV7-2 and TRBJ1-5; TRBD1 is a possible D gene, resting on 5 matching bases. The CDR3 region has the sequence CASSFAGGGTGDQPQHF. The nucleotides are TGTGCCAGCAGCTTCGCCGGTGGGGGAACGGGGGATCAGCCCCAGCATTTT.